Sequencing of this T cell receptor beta chain was carried out in a study of CD8 T cells in Susac syndrome. Random hexamers were used to reverse transcribe an amount of about 0.45 to 1 ug RNA. One entry per CDR3 protein, called by TCRdb with MiXCR from the immunoSEQ multiplex PCR reads. The repertoire holds more than 95,000 distinct CDR3 sequences, with around 94% as singletons. CDR3 length: 14 amino acids. The V segment lost 5 bases and the J segment 3 bases; nucleotides outside the gene matches: 7. Germline V gives CDR1 MNHNY, CDR2 SVGAGI (reference sequence). The TCR originated in a human donor in good health. Source material: CD4+ T cells from PBMCs. The chain employs TRBV6-6 and TRBJ2-7, with 7 bases that match TRBD1. As DNA, the CDR3 is TGTGCCAGCAGTCCCTCAGGGGGAAGCTACGAGCAGTACTTC. This encodes CASSPSGGSYEQYF.